Sequencing of this T cell receptor beta chain was carried out in a study of CD8 T cells in ankylosing spondylitis. Study-level points and caveats: Disease-linked clones, CD8+, were relatively rare in peripheral blood. Several of the motif variants were reported before in synovial fluid and blood from reactive arthritis.

Details on this clonotype: Its antigen remains unidentified.

The V end lost 5 bases, the J end lost 5 bases, and 13 bases lay between the germline ends. This CDR3 region has 13 residues. Using its own MiXCR run on the 5' RACE reads, TCRdb lists one record per CDR3 protein. This table has 350,000 to 400,000 distinct CDR3 sequences, roughly 20% appearing once. The TCR was taken from a male donor with ankylosing spondylitis or in good health (not recorded which). J is TRBJ2-7 and V is TRBV12-3 or TRBV12-4, with D maybe TRBD1 (5 bases). Specimen: blood, either unsorted or a sorted T cell fraction (not recorded which). DNA of the CDR3: TGTGCCAGCAGTCCCTGGGGCAGACACGAGCAGTACTTC. Residues: CASSPWGRHEQYF.